The 5 T cell receptor beta chains given below trace back to one sample, sequenced in a study of shared clonotypes between healthy human individuals. Assay: immunoSEQ multiplex PCR; the TCRdb copy retains only in-frame clones and omits some. The profile shows roughly 1,100,000 clones, roughly 75% of them singletons. Material for sequencing was memory CD4+ T cells sorted from blood. Described subset: CD45RA-negative fraction. The receptor set was obtained from a man between 18 and 35 years old in good health.

The chain is built from TRBV6-6 and TRBJ2-7, with TRBD1 matching 11 bases. The CDR3 is made up of 15 amino acids. Losses at the gene ends were 7 bases for V and 5 bases for J; bases not matched to a gene: 10. From germline, CDR1 is MNHNY and CDR2 SVGAGI (reference sequence). Written as DNA, the CDR3 is TGTGCCAGCAATTCACCGGGACAGGGGGAACACGAGCAGTACTTC. Protein sequence: CASNSPGQGEHEQYF.

This clone has a handful of counts. The chain is built from TRBV14 and TRBJ1-6; tentative D call: TRBD1 (6 bases). The CDR3 covers 15 residues. Germline values: CDR1 SGHDN, CDR2 FVKESK. V gave up 0 bases and J gave up 7 bases, with 10 bases separating them. CDR3 region: CASSQDSDSNSPLHF. The CDR3 region has the DNA TGTGCCAGCAGCCAAGATTCGGACAGCAATTCACCCCTCCACTTT.

The chain carries TRBV5-4 and TRBJ2-5; 9 bases line up with TRBD1. Germline trimming cut 0 bases from V and 5 bases from J; bases unmatched to any gene: 5. The CDR3 runs to 15 residues. Germline assignment: CDR1 SGHNT and CDR2 YYREEE (reference sequence). CDR3 nucleotides: TGTGCCAGCAGCTTGGGCGGGACAGGGCGGGAGACCCAGTACTTC. It codes for CASSLGGTGRETQYF. Full variable domain (remainder filled in from reference TRBV5-4 and TRBJ2-5): ETGVTQSPTHLIKTRGQQVTLRCSSQSGHNTVSWYQQALGQGPQFIFQYYREEENGRGNFPPRFSGLQFPNYSSELNVNALELDDSALYLCASSLGGTGRETQYFGPGTRLLVL.

Here the CDR3 reads CASSPKTSSYNEQFF. As DNA, the CDR3 is TGTGCCAGCAGCCCGAAGACTAGCTCTTACAATGAGCAGTTCTTC. The V and J genes are TRBV27 and TRBJ2-1; 7 nucleotides agree with TRBD2. The CDR3 covers 15 residues. Germline V CDR1 and CDR2: MNHEY, SMNVEV (reference sequence). J gave up 4 bases and V 6 bases, and 9 bases lay outside the gene matches.

This chain joins TRBV19 and TRBJ2-7; the D gene is possibly TRBD1 (6 bases). Germline V lookup: CDR1 LNHDA, CDR2 SQIVND (reference sequence). The V gene lost 3 bases and the J gene lost 5 bases, with 11 bases spanning the gap. CDR3 length equals 13 residues. CDR3 DNA: TGTGCCAGTAGTATGAACAGGGTCGACGAGCAGTACTTC. This gives the protein CASSMNRVDEQYF. Full variable domain (outside the CDR3, taken from reference TRBV19 and TRBJ2-7): DGGITQSPKYLFRKEGQNVTLSCEQNLNHDAMYWYRQDPGQGLRLIYYSQIVNDFQKGDIAEGYSVSREKKESFPLTVTSAQKNPTAFYLCASSMNRVDEQYFGPGTRLTVT.